This T cell receptor beta chain stems from a study of Graves' ophthalmopathy and Graves' hyperthyroidism. Study-wide background: The authors collected peripheral blood at initial diagnosis, before any treatment.

Each donor who had ophthalmopathy showed moderate-to-severe activity, a CAS of ≥3, a NOSPECS of ≥4, and a duration under 3 months. Diagnosis used clinical symptoms, serum thyroxine, TRAb, thyroid ultrasound and orbital computed tomography. PBMCs were density-gradient isolated from roughly 10 ml fresh blood. This clonotype has ten or more counts. Between the trimmed V and J ends, which lost 0 bases and 0 bases, there was a span of 9 bases. The length of the CDR3 is 16 residues. Germline CDR1 reads MNHEY; CDR2 reads SMNVEV (reference sequence). Beta-chain TCR CDR3 regions were amplified from RNA transcripts. RT-PCR with HTBI primers came first, then second-round multiplex PCR. TCRdb used MiXCR to reprocess the multiplex PCR reads, holding one entry per CDR3 protein. The table lists about 170,000 distinct CDR3 sequences, less than 45% of them singletons.

The specimen sequenced was peripheral blood. The rearrangement links TRBV27 to TRBJ1-5, with D maybe TRBD1 (5 bases). This TCR derives from a woman in her 40s with Graves' ophthalmopathy. CDR3 in amino acids: CASSLSGTHSNQPQHF. The CDR3, as DNA: TGTGCCAGCAGTTTATCTGGGACGCATAGCAATCAGCCCCAGCATTTT.